This T cell receptor beta chain was observed in a study of vaccination effects on CD4 cells after COVID-19. Study-wide background: It was two doses of either the BNT162b2 or mRNA-1273 vaccine that participants received. Both of the two convalescent patients gave a sample, one 16 days and one a week before vaccination. Study findings and constraints: The study, lacking early post-infection timepoints, had few convalescent patients.

The assay was immunoSEQ multiplex PCR, and TCRdb's table has in-frame clones only and misses some. This sample has under 65,000 clones, with 75% to 85% found just once. Germline trimming cut 7 bases from V and 6 bases from J; bases unmatched to any gene: 8. The CDR3 contains 14 residues. Germline V CDR1 and CDR2: MNHEY, SVGAGI. About this clone itself: Its target is unknown.

Antigen-specific CD4+ T cells were expanded with viral peptide pools in the ViraFEST assay before sequencing. Following culture for ten to eleven days, CD4+ T cells were isolated. A PCR test confirmed that the person had SARS-CoV-2 infection between March and December 2020. A half-medium replacement with IL-2 medium was carried out on days 3 and 7. The source was CD4+ T cells from PBMCs cultured with HIV peptides, collected before COVID-19 vaccination. Specified subset: HIV-1 Nef peptide pool negative control/reference culture. The chain links TRBV6-5 to TRBJ2-7, with 11 bases lining up with TRBD1. This receptor was obtained from a human donor who had a prior SARS-CoV-2 infection. CDR3: CASNGQGARGEQYF. CDR3 DNA: TGTGCCAGCAACGGACAGGGGGCGCGCGGCGAGCAGTACTTC.